The T cell receptor (beta chain) under discussion was sequenced for a study of T cells in Graves' hyperthyroidism and ophthalmopathy. Study-wide background: Peripheral blood was taken when the disease was first diagnosed, before any treatment began. General study points: Before onset, ophthalmopathy was predicted by the model a median around 6.2 months earlier. Among thyroid clonotypes expanded above 0.001, most also appeared in blood.

The trim removed 3 bases at V and 5 bases at J, leaving 8 bases unmatched. This CDR3 is 16 amino acids long. The V gene's germline CDR1 is MGHRA and CDR2 YSYEKL. This clonotype was found a few times. Its specificity is unknown. The patients, who ranged from 18 to 65 in age, presented with newly diagnosed hyperthyroidism lasting under 2 months. The CDR3 regions of TCR beta were amplified from RNA transcripts. HTBI primers were employed in a first-round RT-PCR of the TCR CDR3. Via MiXCR, TCRdb re-called the multiplex PCR reads, giving one row per CDR3 protein. Among approximately 640,000 distinct CDR3 sequences listed, roughly 17% were seen once.

This TCR derives from a man aged 45-65 years with Graves' hyperthyroidism. What was sequenced was blood. V usage is TRBV4-1 and J usage is TRBJ2-7, with TRBD2 identical over 12 bases. This CDR3 is CASSHGTSGPINEQYF. In nucleotides, the CDR3 is TGCGCCAGCAGCCATGGGACTAGCGGGCCCATAAACGAGCAGTACTTC.